The 16 T cell receptor beta chains listed next were all sequenced from one sample in a study of blood T cell repertoires in COVID-19. Profiling relied on immunoSEQ multiplex PCR, and the TCRdb table lists in-frame clones only, not all of them. This sample has about 30,000 clones, with roughly 90% found just once. The sequenced sample consisted of peripheral blood. Receptors originate from a man between 60 and 75 years old with active or convalescent COVID-19.

The chain joins TRBV7-2 to TRBJ2-7; D is unresolved. The V end was cut by 8 bases, the J end by 0 bases, with 17 bases between. Looked up from germline, CDR1 is SGHTA and CDR2 is FQGNSA. The CDR3 extends over 15 amino acids. The CDR3 sequence: CASRHPLFFSYEQYF. The CDR3 DNA reads TGTGCCAGCCGACATCCCCTTTTTTTCTCCTACGAGCAGTACTTC.

The chain uses TRBV29-1 and TRBJ1-2; possibly TRBD1 for D (5 bases). V lost 7 bases, J lost 6 bases, and 12 bases lay in between. This CDR3 contains 11 residues. Germline V gives CDR1 SQVTM, CDR2 ANQGSEA. The CDR3 sequence: CSGDGGDGYTF. CDR3 coding DNA: TGCAGCGGGGATGGAGGGGATGGCTACACCTTC.

The chain recombines TRBV5-1 with TRBJ2-2; D is perhaps TRBD1 (5 bases). CDR1 is SGHRS and CDR2 is YFSETQ in the germline V gene. CDR3 size: 15 residues. Trimming removed 5 bases from V and 2 bases from J, with 13 bases in between. In DNA, the CDR3 is TGCGCCAGCAGTGTGGACAACTTAAACACCGGGGAGCTGTTTTTT. It codes for CASSVDNLNTGELFF.

This chain uses TRBV10-2 with TRBJ2-7, with 11 nucleotides matching TRBD2. The germline gives CDR1 WSHSY, CDR2 SAAADI. The CDR3 has 14 residues. With 5 bases clipped from V and 4 bases from J, the junction kept 4 bases outside the gene matches. The CDR3 DNA is TGCGCCAGCAGTCCGGGACTAGCGGCTTACGAGCAGTACTTC. Protein sequence: CASSPGLAAYEQYF.

The rearrangement links TRBV7-2 to TRBJ2-1; 11 nucleotides agree with TRBD2. The CDR3 is 17 amino acids. Germline CDR1 SGHTA, CDR2 FQGNSA. J was trimmed by 6 bases and V by 5 bases; bases with no gene match: 12. CDR3 loop: CASSQRGTSGSPNEQFF. The CDR3 coding sequence is TGTGCCAGCAGCCAGCGGGGAACTAGCGGGAGTCCCAATGAGCAGTTCTTC.

The chain joins TRBV5-4 to TRBJ1-2; 8 bases map to TRBD1. CDR1 is SGHNT, CDR2 YYREEE, per germline (reference sequence). V gave up 5 bases and J gave up 4 bases; unmatched junction bases: 7. The CDR3 consists of 14 residues. The CDR3 region is CASSSGTGSYGYTF. CDR3 DNA: TGTGCCAGCAGTAGTGGGACAGGCTCCTATGGCTACACCTTC.

The chain carries TRBV30 and TRBJ1-4; D may be TRBD1 (5 bases). Per germline, CDR1 GTSNPN and CDR2 SVGIG (reference sequence). The CDR3 is 14 residues long. V shed 2 bases and J shed 6 bases, with 13 bases lying between them. The CDR3 coding sequence is TGTGCCTGGAGTTTAGGGGCGGGGGATGAAAAACTGTTTTTT. Its translation: CAWSLGAGDEKLFF.

The rearrangement uses TRBV5-4 and TRBJ2-7; D may be TRBD2 (5 bases). The germline V gene encodes CDR1 SGHNT and CDR2 YYREEE (reference sequence). CDR3 length: 16 residues. Trimming shortened V by 3 bases and J by 4 bases, and 20 bases separated the two germline ends. CDR3 in amino acids: CASSSEPHYDYYEQYF. The CDR3 DNA is TGTGCCAGCAGCTCAGAACCTCACTACGACTATTACGAGCAGTACTTC.

The chain couples TRBV5-1 to TRBJ2-2, with 10 bases fitting TRBD2. Trimming cost V 0 bases and J 6 bases; bases outside gene matches: 2. This CDR3 region has 15 residues. Germline V gene data show CDR1 as SGHRS and CDR2 as YFSETQ. The CDR3 sequence is CASSLVAGGAGELFF. In nucleotides, the CDR3 is TGCGCCAGCAGCTTGGTAGCGGGGGGCGCCGGGGAGCTGTTTTTT.

The rearrangement uses TRBV19 and TRBJ1-2; a weak D match, TRBD1 (6 bases). Germline loops: CDR1 LNHDA, CDR2 SQIVND (reference sequence). Between the trimmed V and J ends, which lost 6 bases and 2 bases, there was a span of 10 bases. This CDR3 has 13 residues. CDR3 DNA sequence: TGTGCCAGTAGACAGGGTTTAAACTATGGCTACACCTTC. This translates into CASRQGLNYGYTF. The whole variable domain, remainder taken from reference TRBV19 and TRBJ1-2, is DGGITQSPKYLFRKEGQNVTLSCEQNLNHDAMYWYRQDPGQGLRLIYYSQIVNDFQKGDIAEGYSVSREKKESFPLTVTSAQKNPTAFYLCASRQGLNYGYTFGSGTRLTVV.

The chain is built from TRBV7-2 and TRBJ2-3; D call uncertain. This CDR3 is 14 amino acids long. The germline V and J ends were trimmed by 8 bases and 3 bases, with 15 bases remaining between them. The germline V gene has CDR1 SGHTA and CDR2 FQGNSA. CDR3 sequence reads: CASRPYLPTDTQYF. CDR3 nucleotide sequence: TGTGCCAGCCGCCCCTACCTCCCGACAGATACGCAGTATTTT.

The rearrangement joins TRBV19 to TRBJ1-5; 7 bases are a match to TRBD1. V trimming: 7 bases; J trimming: 6 bases; junction bases outside the gene matches: 12. The CDR3 is 15 amino acids. Per the germline V gene, CDR1 is LNHDA and CDR2 is SQIVND (reference sequence). In DNA form, the CDR3 reads TGTGCCAGTAATTTAGGGGGCCCGGGGTTTCAGCCCCAGCATTTT. Translation: CASNLGGPGFQPQHF. Variable domain in full (rest from reference TRBV19 and TRBJ1-5): DGGITQSPKYLFRKEGQNVTLSCEQNLNHDAMYWYRQDPGQGLRLIYYSQIVNDFQKGDIAEGYSVSREKKESFPLTVTSAQKNPTAFYLCASNLGGPGFQPQHFGDGTRLSIL.

The rearrangement links TRBV28 to TRBJ1-2, with 7 nucleotides matching TRBD1. The germline CDR1 and CDR2 sequences are MDHEN and SYDVKM. The CDR3 consists of 14 residues. Trimming cost V 4 bases and J 4 bases; bases outside gene matches: 6. CDR3 sequence (DNA): TGTGCCAGCAGTTCTGGACAGGACCTCTATGGCTACACCTTC. This sequence encodes CASSSGQDLYGYTF.

This rearrangement joins TRBV19 to TRBJ2-3; a weak D match, TRBD2 (5 bases). Germline loops: CDR1 LNHDA, CDR2 SQIVND (reference sequence). The V end lost 1 base, the J end lost 4 bases, and 12 bases lay between the germline ends. The CDR3 is 15 amino acids. The CDR3 sequence: CASSIGGVGADTQYF. The CDR3, as DNA: TGTGCCAGTAGTATAGGGGGAGTCGGTGCAGATACGCAGTATTTT. Filled out from reference TRBV19 and TRBJ2-3, the complete variable domain reads DGGITQSPKYLFRKEGQNVTLSCEQNLNHDAMYWYRQDPGQGLRLIYYSQIVNDFQKGDIAEGYSVSREKKESFPLTVTSAQKNPTAFYLCASSIGGVGADTQYFGPGTRLTVL.

In DNA form, the CDR3 reads TGTGCCACCAGCAGAGGGACCGTATCGGGGACTGAAGCTTTCTTT. Amino acid sequence: CATSRGTVSGTEAFF. The chain recombines TRBV15 with TRBJ1-1; D unresolved. V lost 1 base and J lost 5, with 14 bases in between. CDR1 and CDR2 (germline): LNHNV, YYDKDF (reference sequence). The CDR3 is 15 residues long.

The chain is built from TRBV15 and TRBJ1-1; D is possibly TRBD1 (6 bases). CDR3 length: 14 residues. Germline V gene lookup returns CDR1 LNHNV and CDR2 YYDKDF (reference sequence). V was pared by 6 bases and J by 3 bases, with 14 bases between. In DNA, the CDR3 is TGTGCCACCAGTGGGGGGGCCCAGGACACTGAAGCTTTCTTT. This translates into CATSGGAQDTEAFF.